Below, 31 T cell receptor beta chains from the same sample are listed, as sequenced in a study of blood T cell repertoires in COVID-19. Data came from immunoSEQ multiplex PCR; TCRdb stores just in-frame clones and leaves some out. Here the sample spans 28,000 or so clones, 90% being singletons. Sequenced input: peripheral blood. The receptors derive from a human donor in a cohort sampled during active COVID-19.

The rearrangement uses TRBV2 and TRBJ1-1; possible D gene TRBD1, 5 bases. Germline lookup yields CDR1 SNHLY and CDR2 FYNNEI. CDR3 length: 14 residues. Trimming pared 8 bases from V and 1 base from J, leaving 14 bases between. The CDR3 coding sequence is TGTGCCAGCGGGCCGGAGGGGCGGAACACTGAAGCTTTCTTT. Protein product: CASGPEGRNTEAFF.

This clone was detected only once. CDR3 DNA sequence: TGTGCCAGCAACCCGGGGGTTGGAGGCAATCAGCCCCAGCATTTT. As protein: CASNPGVGGNQPQHF. This chain links TRBV28 with TRBJ1-5, with a weak D call TRBD1 (5 bases). The CDR3 loop spans 15 amino acids. Germline V gene data show CDR1 as MDHEN and CDR2 as SYDVKM. V dropped 7 bases and J dropped 2 bases, with 15 bases sitting between them.

The V call is TRBV6-6, the J call TRBJ2-7; possible D gene TRBD2, 7 bases. This CDR3 contains 14 residues. V dropped 7 bases and J dropped 2 bases, with 15 bases sitting between them. The germline gives CDR1 MNHNY, CDR2 SVGAGI (reference sequence). CDR3 loop: CASTAAGATYEQYF. CDR3 DNA: TGTGCCAGCACGGCGGCGGGGGCAACCTACGAGCAGTACTTC.

The chain carries TRBV28 and TRBJ2-4; TRBD2 matches 8 bases. The CDR3 runs 14 residues. Trimming at V came to 8 bases and at J to 6 bases, leaving 9 bases not matched to a gene. Germline V gene data show CDR1 as MDHEN and CDR2 as SYDVKM. For the CDR3, the DNA is TGTGCCAGCCGCCCCGGGGGGGCCGGAAACATTCAGTACTTC. Its translation is CASRPGGAGNIQYF.

This chain connects TRBV18 to TRBJ1-2; D remains ambiguous. Looked up from germline, CDR1 is KGHSH and CDR2 is LQKENI. The CDR3 is 11 amino acids. The V gene lost 2 bases and the J gene lost 6 bases, with 4 bases spanning the gap. This CDR3 reads CASSPSDGYTF. CDR3 DNA: TGTGCCAGCTCACCATCTGATGGCTACACCTTC.

V gene TRBV11-2 combines with J gene TRBJ2-3, with 14 positions matching TRBD2. From germline, CDR1 is SGHAT and CDR2 FQNNGV. V shed 4 bases, J shed 0 bases, and the junction held 3 bases outside the gene matches. This CDR3 has 17 amino acids. Here the CDR3 DNA reads TGTGCCAGCAGCTCCGGACTAGCGGGAGGCAGCACAGATACGCAGTATTTT. Translated: CASSSGLAGGSTDTQYF.

J is TRBJ1-1 and V is TRBV5-4, with D maybe TRBD1 (5 bases). The V and J ends lost 3 bases and 1 base respectively, with 13 bases between them. Germline-derived CDR1 and CDR2 are SGHNT and YYREEE (reference sequence). There are 15 residues in the CDR3. This CDR3 is CASSSYNDRNTEAFF. The CDR3 DNA sequence: TGTGCCAGCAGCTCCTATAATGACAGGAACACTGAAGCTTTCTTT.

V is TRBV7-7 and J is TRBJ2-2; 7 nucleotides align to TRBD2. The CDR3 sequence is 14 residues long. The ends lost 4 bases at V and 2 bases at J; junction bases unmatched: 1. CDR1 is SSHAT, CDR2 FNYEAQ, per germline (reference sequence). CDR3 nucleotide sequence: TGTGCCAGCAGCTCTAGCGGAAACACCGGGGAGCTGTTTTTT. This sequence encodes CASSSSGNTGELFF. The whole variable domain, remainder taken from reference TRBV7-7 and TRBJ2-2, is GAGVSQSPRYKVTKRGQDVTLRCDPISSHATLYWYQQALGQGPEFLTYFNYEAQPDKSGLPSDRFSAERPEGSISTLTIQRTEQRDSAMYRCASSSSGNTGELFFGEGSRLTVL.

This clone is labeled as medium-sized. This chain connects TRBV7-6 to TRBJ1-6, with 7 nucleotides matching TRBD1. Germline assignment: CDR1 SGHVS and CDR2 FNYEAQ. CDR3 size: 15 residues. Unmatched junction bases numbered 6, after V lost 1 base and J lost 9 bases. The CDR3 DNA is TGTGCCAGCAGCTTAGAGACAGGGAGGAGTTCACCCCTCCACTTT. Protein: CASSLETGRSSPLHF.

The chain recombines TRBV6-5 with TRBJ2-5, with 7 bases aligning to TRBD2. This CDR3 has 14 amino acids. Trimming cost V 6 bases and J 2 bases; bases outside gene matches: 6. The V gene's germline CDR1 is MNHEY and CDR2 SVGAGI. The CDR3 region has the DNA TGTGCCAGCAGGACTAGCATCCGGCAAGAGACCCAGTACTTC. This sequence encodes CASRTSIRQETQYF.

The rearrangement links TRBV27 to TRBJ2-7; 10 nucleotides match TRBD2. The junction had 0 bases not matched to a gene; V was cut back by 0 bases and J by 1 base. The CDR3 runs to 15 residues. Germline CDR1 MNHEY, CDR2 SMNVEV (reference sequence). In nucleotides, the CDR3 is TGTGCCAGCAGTTTATCTAGCGGGGGGTCCTACGAGCAGTACTTC. Its translation is CASSLSSGGSYEQYF.

The chain joins TRBV6-1 to TRBJ2-2; D is unclear. Germline lookup yields CDR1 MNHNS and CDR2 SASEGT. CDR3 length: 13 amino acids. The V end was cut by 3 bases, the J end by 3 bases, with 5 bases between. CDR3 DNA sequence: TGTGCCAGCAGTGACCGGGACACCGGGGAGCTGTTTTTT. It is translated as CASSDRDTGELFF.

This clone was picked up a small number of times. CDR3 protein: CGGRGSYNSPLHF. CDR3 nucleotides: TGTGGGGGGAGGGGCTCCTATAATTCACCCCTCCACTTT. J is TRBJ1-6 and V is TRBV2; D perhaps matches TRBD1 (5 bases). Germline V gene lookup returns CDR1 SNHLY and CDR2 FYNNEI. The CDR3 spans 13 residues.

The chain links TRBV19 to TRBJ2-5; D is perhaps TRBD2 (5 bases). This CDR3 has 13 residues. V shed 6 bases and J shed 1 base, with 9 bases lying between them. The V gene's germline CDR1 is LNHDA and CDR2 SQIVND (reference sequence). Written as DNA, the CDR3 is TGTGCCAGTAGCGGGGATTCCCAAGAGACCCAGTACTTC. Encoded protein: CASSGDSQETQYF.

V gene TRBV7-2 combines with J gene TRBJ1-6, with unresolved D. Germline CDR1 is SGHTA and CDR2 is FQGNSA. The CDR3 length is 14 residues. The V gene lost 3 bases and the J gene lost 5 bases, with 8 bases spanning the gap. The CDR3 region has the DNA TGTGCCAGCAGCTTGGCGGCTAATAATTCACCCCTCCACTTT. This codes for CASSLAANNSPLHF.

This chain links TRBV6-1 with TRBJ2-7, with D perhaps matching TRBD2 (5 bases). Germline values: CDR1 MNHNS, CDR2 SASEGT. The ends were cut back, 2 bases at V and 6 bases at J, with 11 bases in the middle. The CDR3 has 13 residues. This CDR3 is CASSESGFREQYF. The CDR3 DNA reads TGTGCCAGCAGTGAATCGGGGTTTCGCGAGCAGTACTTC.

The chain recombines TRBV28 with TRBJ2-7, with D possibly being TRBD1 (6 bases). The CDR3 runs to 14 residues. Trimming took off 2 bases at V and 3 bases at J, with 11 bases between the two ends. From germline, CDR1 is MDHEN and CDR2 SYDVKM. CDR3 protein: CASSLGGLGYEQYF. DNA of the CDR3: TGTGCCAGCAGTTTAGGGGGCCTAGGCTACGAGCAGTACTTC.

This chain uses TRBV6-2 or TRBV6-3 with TRBJ2-1; TRBD2 agrees at 8 bases. The CDR3 has 17 amino acids. V dropped 4 bases and J dropped 0; count of bases not matched to a gene: 8. CDR1 and CDR2 (germline): MNHEY, SVGEGT. The CDR3 coding sequence is TGTGCCAGCAGTTCCCCCCTAAGCGGGAGCTCCTACAATGAGCAGTTCTTC. It codes for CASSSPLSGSSYNEQFF.

The chain joins TRBV6-2 or TRBV6-3 to TRBJ2-7, with 9 bases aligning to TRBD2. The CDR3 length is 16 residues. With V trimmed by 4 bases and J by 0 bases, 7 bases remained unmatched. Germline lookup yields CDR1 MNHEY and CDR2 SVGEGT. For the CDR3, the DNA is TGTGCCAGCAGTTTTAGCGGGAGAACGAGCTCCTACGAGCAGTACTTC. Translated, it gives CASSFSGRTSSYEQYF.

The CDR3 region is CASSPLGEGEKLFF. The CDR3 DNA reads as TGTGCCAGCAGTCCATTGGGGGAGGGTGAAAAACTGTTTTTT. The J gene is TRBJ1-4, the V gene TRBV6-5, with a possible D match to TRBD1 (5 bases). The germline V gene encodes CDR1 MNHEY and CDR2 SVGAGI. V was shortened by 5 bases and J by 7 bases, with 14 bases between the two germline ends. The CDR3 is 14 residues long.

The chain links TRBV28 to TRBJ2-3; the D gene is possibly TRBD2 (6 bases). Trimming removed 7 bases from V and 4 bases from J, with 21 bases in between. The CDR3 has 16 residues. CDR1 and CDR2 from the germline V gene are MDHEN and SYDVKM. The DNA of the CDR3 is TGTGCCAGCAACAGGCTAGCGAAACCCCTCGCAGATACGCAGTATTTT. It translates to CASNRLAKPLADTQYF.

The J gene is TRBJ2-7, the V gene TRBV7-9; D gene uncertain. This CDR3 is built from 13 residues. Germline CDR1 is SEHNR and CDR2 is FQNEAQ (reference sequence). V shed 0 bases and J shed 2 bases, with 5 bases lying between them. The chain's CDR3 is CASSLAAAYEQYF. The CDR3 DNA is TGTGCCAGCAGCTTAGCGGCGGCCTACGAGCAGTACTTC.

V is TRBV5-1 and J is TRBJ1-2; D may be TRBD1 (5 bases). Germline V CDR1 and CDR2: SGHRS, YFSETQ. The CDR3 has 15 residues. V was shortened by 4 bases and J by 8 bases, with 21 bases between the two germline ends. CDR3 amino acids: CASSPGGQGLQGYTF. DNA of the CDR3: TGCGCCAGCAGCCCGGGTGGGCAGGGACTTCAGGGCTACACCTTC.

J is TRBJ1-1 and V is TRBV5-1, with D maybe TRBD1 (6 bases). The germline V gene encodes CDR1 SGHRS and CDR2 YFSETQ. Trimming stripped 2 bases from V and 9 bases from J, with 17 bases between. The CDR3 runs 14 residues. The CDR3 protein is CASSLVPGEFKAFF. CDR3 DNA sequence: TGCGCCAGCAGCTTAGTCCCAGGGGAATTTAAAGCTTTCTTT.

Here the CDR3 reads CATRDSNTGELFF. For the CDR3, the DNA is TGTGCCACGCGGGACTCGAACACCGGGGAGCTGTTTTTT. The chain employs TRBV24-1 and TRBJ2-2; possibly TRBD2 for D (6 bases). Trimming took 10 bases from V and 0 from J, leaving 8 bases between them. CDR3 size: 13 residues. CDR1 KGHDR and CDR2 SFDVKD come from the germline V gene.

This chain uses TRBV2 with TRBJ1-3; D unresolved. V lost 3 bases and J 5 bases, leaving 14 bases between the germline ends. The CDR3 sequence is 15 residues long. Germline CDR1 is SNHLY and CDR2 is FYNNEI. The CDR3 protein is CASSEGGGPRNTIYF. The CDR3 DNA reads TGTGCCAGCAGTGAGGGTGGAGGGCCGCGAAACACCATATATTTT.

V usage is TRBV13 and J usage is TRBJ1-6; D may be TRBD1 (5 bases). Germline CDR1 reads PRHDT; CDR2 reads FYEKMQ (reference sequence). This CDR3 is built from 17 residues. Trimming removed 6 bases at V and 1 base at J, with 16 bases between. DNA for the CDR3: TGTGCCAGCAGGGCGGGGGGGAAAGGATCCTATAATTCACCCCTCCACTTT. This encodes CASRAGGKGSYNSPLHF.

This chain uses TRBV28 with TRBJ2-1; D possibly corresponds to TRBD2 (6 bases). CDR1 is MDHEN, CDR2 SYDVKM, per germline. The CDR3 contains 15 residues. Trimming took off 3 bases at V and 4 bases at J, with 13 bases between the two ends. Here the CDR3 DNA reads TGTGCCAGCAGTTTCCAGGGTGGGGGGTACAATGAGCAGTTCTTC. Translated: CASSFQGGGYNEQFF. Based on the CDR3 plus reference TRBV28 and TRBJ2-1, the full variable domain is DVKVTQSSRYLVKRTGEKVFLECVQDMDHENMFWYRQDPGLGLRLIYFSYDVKMKEKGDIPEGYSVSREKKERFSLILESASTNQTSMYLCASSFQGGGYNEQFFGPGTRLTVL.

The V gene is TRBV5-1, the J gene TRBJ2-3, with D tentatively TRBD1 (6 bases). Germline V CDR1 and CDR2: SGHRS, YFSETQ. The CDR3 sequence is 14 residues long. The V and J ends lost 3 bases and 6 bases respectively, with 14 bases between them. In DNA, the CDR3 is TGCGCCAGCAGCTCAAGTACAGGGACGGATACGCAGTATTTT. Encoded protein: CASSSSTGTDTQYF.

This sequence joins TRBV6-5 and TRBJ1-1, with TRBD1 matching 7 bases. The germline CDR1 and CDR2 sequences are MNHEY and SVGAGI. J was trimmed by 7 bases and V by 6 bases; bases with no gene match: 5. The CDR3 is made up of 12 amino acids. CDR3 sequence reads: CASRVGGGEAFF. In nucleotides, the CDR3 is TGTGCCAGCAGGGTAGGGGGCGGTGAAGCTTTCTTT.

This rearrangement joins TRBV6-6 to TRBJ1-6; 7 nucleotides agree with TRBD1. This CDR3 is 14 amino acids long. Trimming at V came to 6 bases and at J to 5 bases, leaving 4 bases not matched to a gene. Germline V gene data show CDR1 as MNHNY and CDR2 as SVGAGI (reference sequence). For the CDR3, the DNA is TGTGCCAGCAGCCGGGACAGTAATAATTCACCCCTCCACTTT. It translates to CASSRDSNNSPLHF.